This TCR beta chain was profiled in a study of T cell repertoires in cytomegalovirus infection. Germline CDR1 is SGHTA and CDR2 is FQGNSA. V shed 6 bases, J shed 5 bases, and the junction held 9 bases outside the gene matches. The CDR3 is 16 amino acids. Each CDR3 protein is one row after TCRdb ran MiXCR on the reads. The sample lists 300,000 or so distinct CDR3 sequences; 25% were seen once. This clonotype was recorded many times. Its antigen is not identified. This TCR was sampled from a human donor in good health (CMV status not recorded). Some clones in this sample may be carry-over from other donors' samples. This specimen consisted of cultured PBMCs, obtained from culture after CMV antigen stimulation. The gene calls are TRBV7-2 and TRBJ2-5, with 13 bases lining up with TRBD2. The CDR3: CASSRTSGSVSETQYF. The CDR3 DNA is TGTGCCAGCAGTCGGACTAGCGGGAGTGTGTCGGAGACCCAGTACTTC. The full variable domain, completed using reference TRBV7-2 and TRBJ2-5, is GAGVSQSPSNKVTEKGKDVELRCDPISGHTALYWYRQSLGQGLEFLIYFQGNSAPDKSGLPSDRFSAERTGGSVSTLTIQRTQQEDSAVYLCASSRTSGSVSETQYFGPGTRLLVL.